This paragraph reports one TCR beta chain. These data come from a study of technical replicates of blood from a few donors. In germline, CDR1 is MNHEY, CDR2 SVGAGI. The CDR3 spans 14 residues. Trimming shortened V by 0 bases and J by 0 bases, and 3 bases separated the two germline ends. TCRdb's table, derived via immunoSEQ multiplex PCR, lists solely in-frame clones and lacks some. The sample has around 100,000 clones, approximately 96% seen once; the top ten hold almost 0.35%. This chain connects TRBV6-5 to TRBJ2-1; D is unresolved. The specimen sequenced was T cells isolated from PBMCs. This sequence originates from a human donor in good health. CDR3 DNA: TGTGCCAGCAGTTACTCGAGCTCCTACAATGAGCAGTTCTTC. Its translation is CASSYSSSYNEQFF.